The 16 T cell receptor beta chains given below trace back to one sample, sequenced in a study of blood T cell repertoires in COVID-19. TCRdb's table, derived via immunoSEQ multiplex PCR, lists solely in-frame clones and lacks some. The sample holds over 200,000 clones, approximately 80% seen once. Sequenced: PBMCs or T cells enriched from blood (not recorded which). The source is a man aged 40-49 years who had recovered from COVID-19.

The gene calls are TRBV4-1 and TRBJ2-2; TRBD1 agrees at 8 bases. Trimming took 0 bases from V and 4 from J; bases not matched to a gene: 7. The CDR3 spans 17 residues. Germline loops: CDR1 MGHRA, CDR2 YSYEKL. The chain's CDR3 is CASSQDRGRSATGELFF. The CDR3 coding sequence is TGCGCCAGCAGCCAAGACAGGGGGCGCTCGGCCACCGGGGAGCTGTTTTTT.

The chain combines TRBV18 with TRBJ2-5; the match to TRBD2 covers 8 bases. V trimming: 2 bases; J trimming: 5 bases; junction bases outside the gene matches: 10. Looked up from germline, CDR1 is KGHSH and CDR2 is LQKENI. The CDR3 covers 16 residues. The CDR3 bases are TGTGCCAGCTCACCAGTTGAGCGGGAGAGCGGGGAGACCCAGTACTTC. This encodes CASSPVERESGETQYF. The complete variable domain, with remaining parts taken from reference TRBV18 and TRBJ2-5, reads NAGVMQNPRHLVRRRGQEARLRCSPMKGHSHVYWYRQLPEEGLKFMVYLQKENIIDESGMPKERFSAEFPKEGPSILRIQQVVRGDSAAYFCASSPVERESGETQYFGPGTRLLVL.

The rearrangement links TRBV12-3 or TRBV12-4 to TRBJ1-2; D is uncertain. The V gene lost 5 bases and the J gene lost 7 bases, with 11 bases spanning the gap. The CDR3 runs 12 residues. CDR3 in DNA: TGTGCCAGCAGTACTGGTTCTGGTGGCTACACCTTC. This translates into CASSTGSGGYTF.

CDR3 region: CASSKTGANYGYTF. For the CDR3, the DNA is TGTGCCAGCAGCAAGACAGGGGCTAACTATGGCTACACCTTC. The chain uses TRBV6-5 and TRBJ1-2; 8 positions agree with TRBD1. Germline trimming cut 6 bases from V and 0 bases from J; bases unmatched to any gene: 3. The V gene's germline CDR1 is MNHEY and CDR2 SVGAGI. This CDR3 has 14 residues.

The chain has TRBV20-1 and TRBJ2-1, with D uncertain. The CDR3 consists of 11 residues. Looked up from germline, CDR1 is DFQATT and CDR2 is SNEGSKA (reference sequence). V was pared by 4 bases and J by 8 bases, with 9 bases between. CDR3 DNA: TGCAGTGCTATCGCGTCACATGAGCAGTTCTTC. This encodes CSAIASHEQFF.

This clone has just a few counts. This rearrangement joins TRBV7-9 to TRBJ2-7, with D maybe TRBD2 (5 bases). This CDR3 is 13 amino acids long. The germline CDR1 and CDR2 sequences are SEHNR and FQNEAQ (reference sequence). Trimming removed 5 bases at V and 5 bases at J, with 13 bases between. The CDR3 loop reads CASSPLTGNEQYF. The CDR3 DNA follows: TGTGCCAGCAGCCCCTTAACGGGAAACGAGCAGTACTTC.

The rearrangement joins TRBV12-3 or TRBV12-4 to TRBJ2-1; tentative D call: TRBD1 (6 bases). The CDR3 totals 13 residues. V was pared by 6 bases and J by 2 bases, with 8 bases between. The CDR3 spells CASRDRTYNEQFF. The CDR3 nucleotides read TGTGCCAGCAGGGACAGAACCTACAATGAGCAGTTCTTC.

This chain uses TRBV7-3 with TRBJ2-3; TRBD2 matches at 8 bases. There are 19 residues in the CDR3. Losses at the gene ends were 4 bases for V and 4 bases for J; bases not matched to a gene: 19. Germline loops: CDR1 SGHTA, CDR2 FQGTGA. CDR3: CASSSTHLRGAGHADTQYF. In DNA form, the CDR3 reads TGTGCCAGCAGCTCCACCCACTTGCGGGGGGCCGGCCACGCAGATACGCAGTATTTT.

The chain carries TRBV10-3 and TRBJ2-7; D perhaps matches TRBD2 (6 bases). The V end lost 3 bases, the J end lost 2 bases, and 11 bases lay between the germline ends. The germline CDR1 and CDR2 sequences are ENHRY and SYGVKD. The CDR3 runs to 14 residues. The CDR3: CAISEAGPTYEQYF. The CDR3 coding sequence is TGTGCCATCAGTGAAGCGGGCCCCACCTACGAGCAGTACTTC.

V and J are TRBV5-5 and TRBJ1-2, with 7 positions matching TRBD1. The CDR3 consists of 15 residues. Germline-derived CDR1 and CDR2 are SGHKS and YYEKEE (reference sequence). V shed 0 bases and J 5 bases; nucleotides not matched to a gene: 7. CDR3 in DNA: TGTGCCAGCAGCTTGGCCGAGGGGACAGCTTATGGCTACACCTTC. Amino acid sequence: CASSLAEGTAYGYTF.

The chain couples TRBV19 to TRBJ2-2; D possibly corresponds to TRBD2 (6 bases). Trimming removed 6 bases from V and 2 bases from J, with 10 bases in between. The CDR3 extends over 14 amino acids. Germline-derived CDR1 and CDR2 are LNHDA and SQIVND (reference sequence). The CDR3 nucleotides read TGTGCCAGTAGGCGGGGTACCAACACCGGGGAGCTGTTTTTT. Its translation is CASRRGTNTGELFF.

This chain uses TRBV5-6 with TRBJ1-2; 8 bases fit TRBD1. Unmatched junction bases numbered 6, after V lost 3 bases and J lost 5 bases. CDR3 length equals 14 residues. Germline V gives CDR1 SGHDT, CDR2 YYEEEE. The CDR3 sequence: CASSSGQGSYGYTF. The CDR3 nucleotides read TGTGCCAGCAGCTCCGGACAGGGTTCGTATGGCTACACCTTC.

The V and J genes are TRBV27 and TRBJ1-2; TRBD1 is a possible D gene (5 bases). The CDR3 is 13 amino acids. Germline values: CDR1 MNHEY, CDR2 SMNVEV (reference sequence). With 6 bases removed from V and 7 bases from J, the gap between germline ends came to 15 bases. CDR3 amino acids: CASSLRGLAGYTF. The CDR3 nucleotides are TGTGCCAGCAGCCTAAGGGGATTAGCTGGCTACACCTTC.

The rearrangement uses TRBV5-1 and TRBJ2-3; D possibly corresponds to TRBD2 (5 bases). Trimming removed 2 bases from V and 5 bases from J, with 15 bases in between. CDR1 is SGHRS and CDR2 is YFSETQ in the germline V gene. The CDR3 totals 15 residues. CDR3 DNA: TGCGCCAGCAGCTTCTTAGCGTCCGGGGAAGATACGCAGTATTTT. It codes for CASSFLASGEDTQYF.

The CDR3 here is CASSFRDRVSEQYF. For the CDR3, the DNA is TGTGCCAGCAGTTTCCGGGACAGGGTAAGCGAGCAGTACTTC. The chain joins TRBV6-5 to TRBJ2-7, with 9 bases aligning to TRBD1. V shed 4 bases and J 6 bases; nucleotides not matched to a gene: 7. This CDR3 comprises 14 residues. The V gene's germline CDR1 is MNHEY and CDR2 SVGAGI.

This rearrangement joins TRBV18 to TRBJ1-1, with D maybe TRBD1 (6 bases). Per the germline V gene, CDR1 is KGHSH and CDR2 is LQKENI. V was pared by 4 bases and J by 0 bases, with 15 bases between. The CDR3 length is 16 residues. CDR3: CASSQAWTAMNTEAFF. The CDR3 nucleotides read TGTGCCAGCTCACAAGCCTGGACAGCCATGAACACTGAAGCTTTCTTT.